This T cell receptor beta chain was sequenced in a study of beta chain features in type 1 diabetes. As every portion of the isolated RNA was reverse transcribed, the sequencing read expressed TCRB transcripts. This table comes from immunoSEQ multiplex PCR, and its TCRdb copy is limited to in-frame clones, with some not included. The table lists some 400,000 clones, about 15% of them singletons. V was pared by 2 bases and J by 3 bases, with 6 bases between. The germline V gene has CDR1 SGHNT and CDR2 YENEEA. The CDR3 contains 13 residues. Sequencing was done on a sample of naive CD4+ T cells from blood. The gene calls are TRBV11-3 and TRBJ2-3, with D possibly being TRBD2 (5 bases). The receptor's source is a woman aged 18-30 years in good health. DNA of the CDR3: TGTGCCAGCAGCTTAAGAGGGACAGATACGCAGTATTTT. This codes for CASSLRGTDTQYF.